The TCR beta chain described here comes from a study of shared clonotypes between healthy human individuals. Study-wide results and caveats: Generation probabilities were higher for clonotypes shared across all four sorted-subset donors than for unshared ones. Several donors shared approximately 5% of their naive CD4 clonotypes.

This CDR3 contains 15 residues. The germline V gene has CDR1 MGHRA and CDR2 YSYEKL. After removal of 3 bases from V and 3 bases from J, the junction contained 0 bases not matched to a gene. About this clone itself: Its matching antigen is unknown. The same CDR3 can be traced to other DNA sequences in this sample.

Researchers partitioned CD4+ cells into CD45RA+ naive and CD45RA-negative memory subsets. Libraries were prepared by immunoSEQ multiplex PCR; TCRdb keeps only in-frame clonotypes and omits some of them. The top ten clones hold over 0.1% of a sample with 2 million to 2.5 million clones, approximately 96% of them seen once. This sequence originates from a man aged 18 to 30 in good health. J is TRBJ2-3 and V is TRBV4-1; 13 bases agree with TRBD2. The specimen was naive CD4+ T cells sorted from blood. This sample's subset: CD45RA+ positively selected. This CDR3 is CASSQGLAGTDTQYF. Written as DNA, the CDR3 is TGCGCCAGCAGCCAGGGACTAGCGGGAACAGATACGCAGTATTTT.